The subject of this entry is one TCR beta chain. Its target is not known. The data originate from a study of blood T cells in healthy people across ages. Study-level findings and limits: Both higher diversity and more naive CD4+ cells marked long-lived donors when set against aged donors.

A second PCR, run for roughly 6 to 11 cycles, used a sample-barcoded 5' primer plus a J-beta primer mix. Each TCR beta cDNA got a 12-nucleotide random molecular identifier. At least 3 million CDR3-containing paired-end reads were obtained per sample. TCRdb recomputed calls from the 5' RACE reads with MiXCR, one row per CDR3 protein. The repertoire holds about 620,000 distinct CDR3 sequences, with under 25% as singletons. The CDR3 spans 14 residues. The germline V gene encodes CDR1 MNHNS and CDR2 SASEGT. Sequencing used blood. J is TRBJ2-5 and V is TRBV6-1, with 10 bases matching TRBD2. The J call is doubtful: the DNA matches TRBJ2-7 better. This receptor was identified in an older man in good health. The CDR3 DNA is TGTGCCAGCAGGGTTTCAGCGGGAGGGCGCGAGCAGTACTTC. It codes for CASRVSAGGREQYF.